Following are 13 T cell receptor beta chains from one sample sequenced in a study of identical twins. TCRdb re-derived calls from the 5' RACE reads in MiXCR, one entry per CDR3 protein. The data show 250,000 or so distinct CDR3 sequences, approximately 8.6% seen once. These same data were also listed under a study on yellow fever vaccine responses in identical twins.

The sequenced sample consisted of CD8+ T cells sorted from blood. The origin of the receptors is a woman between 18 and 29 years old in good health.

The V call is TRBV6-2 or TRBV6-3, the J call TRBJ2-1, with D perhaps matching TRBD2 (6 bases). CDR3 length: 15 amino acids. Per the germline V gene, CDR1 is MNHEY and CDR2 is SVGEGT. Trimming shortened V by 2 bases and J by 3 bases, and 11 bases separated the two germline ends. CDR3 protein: CASSYDAGSYNEQFF. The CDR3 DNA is TGTGCCAGCAGTTACGATGCGGGAAGCTACAATGAGCAGTTCTTC.

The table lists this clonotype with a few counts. CDR3 DNA sequence: TGTGCCAGCAGTAAAAGGCGAGCGGGTGTACAAGAGACCCAGTACTTC. Amino acids: CASSKRRAGVQETQYF. J is TRBJ2-5 and V is TRBV2; D is perhaps TRBD2 (6 bases). CDR1 and CDR2 from the germline V gene are SNHLY and FYNNEI. CDR3 length equals 16 residues. V lost 5 bases and J lost 2, with 18 bases in between.

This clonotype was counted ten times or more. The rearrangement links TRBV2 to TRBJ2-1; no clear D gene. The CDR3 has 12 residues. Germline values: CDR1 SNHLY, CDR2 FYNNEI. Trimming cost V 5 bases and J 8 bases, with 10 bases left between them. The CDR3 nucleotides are TGTGCCAGCAGTCTAGAAGAGGATGAGCAGTTCTTC. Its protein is CASSLEEDEQFF.

The CDR3 here is CASSQEQGWEQYF. CDR3 nucleotides: TGCGCCAGCAGCCAAGAACAGGGGTGGGAGCAGTACTTC. The chain carries TRBV4-1 and TRBJ2-7; 7 positions match TRBD1. V lost 0 bases, J lost 7 bases, and 3 bases stayed unmatched. The germline V gene encodes CDR1 MGHRA and CDR2 YSYEKL. The CDR3 length is 13 residues.

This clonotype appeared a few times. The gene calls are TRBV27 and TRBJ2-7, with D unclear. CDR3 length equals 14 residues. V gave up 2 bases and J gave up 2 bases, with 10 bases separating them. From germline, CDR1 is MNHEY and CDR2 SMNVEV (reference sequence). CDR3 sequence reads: CASSLSALTYEQYF. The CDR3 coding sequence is TGTGCCAGCAGTTTAAGTGCTCTGACCTACGAGCAGTACTTC.

DNA of the CDR3: TGTGCCAGCAGCCCACTTGGACTATCTACAGATACGCAGTATTTT. It translates to CASSPLGLSTDTQYF. The V gene is TRBV6-1, the J gene TRBJ2-3; possible D gene TRBD2, 6 bases. Germline V gene sequence: CDR1 MNHNS, CDR2 SASEGT. The CDR3 totals 15 residues. V gave up 6 bases and J gave up 3 bases, with 16 bases separating them.

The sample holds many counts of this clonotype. The CDR3 region is CASSGRTSGLYNEQFF. The CDR3 nucleotides are TGTGCCAGCAGCGGACGGACTAGCGGACTGTACAATGAGCAGTTCTTC. The chain recombines TRBV11-2 with TRBJ2-1, with TRBD2 identical over 10 bases. The V gene end was trimmed by 5 bases and the J gene end by 4 bases; junction bases not matched to a gene: 8. This CDR3 is 16 amino acids long. The germline V gene encodes CDR1 SGHAT and CDR2 FQNNGV.

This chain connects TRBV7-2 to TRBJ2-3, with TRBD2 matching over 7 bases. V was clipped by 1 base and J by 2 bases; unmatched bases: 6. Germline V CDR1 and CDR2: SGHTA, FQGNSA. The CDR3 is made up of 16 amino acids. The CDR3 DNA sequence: TGTGCCAGCAGCTTAGTAGCGGGCAGGACCACAGATACGCAGTATTTT. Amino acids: CASSLVAGRTTDTQYF.

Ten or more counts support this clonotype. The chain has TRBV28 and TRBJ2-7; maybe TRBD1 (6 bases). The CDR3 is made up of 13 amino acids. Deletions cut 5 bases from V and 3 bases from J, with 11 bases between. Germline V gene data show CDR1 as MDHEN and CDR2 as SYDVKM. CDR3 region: CASSPRTVYEQYF. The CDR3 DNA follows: TGTGCCAGCAGTCCACGGACAGTCTACGAGCAGTACTTC. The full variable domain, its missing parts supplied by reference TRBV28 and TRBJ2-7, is DVKVTQSSRYLVKRTGEKVFLECVQDMDHENMFWYRQDPGLGLRLIYFSYDVKMKEKGDIPEGYSVSREKKERFSLILESASTNQTSMYLCASSPRTVYEQYFGPGTRLTVT.

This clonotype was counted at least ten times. The CDR3 sequence: CASSDWTNTGELFF. In nucleotides, the CDR3 is TGTGCCAGCAGTGACTGGACTAACACCGGGGAGCTGTTTTTT. J is TRBJ2-2 and V is TRBV2; possibly TRBD2 for D (5 bases). The CDR3 is 14 residues long. Looked up from germline, CDR1 is SNHLY and CDR2 is FYNNEI. V shed 3 bases and J shed 2 bases, with 7 bases lying between them.

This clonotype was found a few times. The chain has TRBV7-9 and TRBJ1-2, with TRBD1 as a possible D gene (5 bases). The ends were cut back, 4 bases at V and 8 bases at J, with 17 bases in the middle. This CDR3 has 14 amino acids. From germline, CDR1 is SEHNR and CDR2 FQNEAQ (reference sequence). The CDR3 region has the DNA TGTGCCAGCAGCTCTGTGCTCTGGGGGGGAGGCTACACCTTC. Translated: CASSSVLWGGGYTF.

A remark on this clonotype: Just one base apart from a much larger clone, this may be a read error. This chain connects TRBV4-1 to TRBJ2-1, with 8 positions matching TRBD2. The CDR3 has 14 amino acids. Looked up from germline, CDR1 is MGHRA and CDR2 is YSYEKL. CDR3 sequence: CAGSLPSGYNEQFF. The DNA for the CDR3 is TGCGCCGGCAGCCTACCTAGCGGGTACAATGAGCAGTTCTTC.

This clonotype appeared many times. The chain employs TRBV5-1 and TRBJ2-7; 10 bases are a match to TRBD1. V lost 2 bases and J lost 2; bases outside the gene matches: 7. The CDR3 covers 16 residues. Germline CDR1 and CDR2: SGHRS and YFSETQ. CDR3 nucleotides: TGCGCCAGCAGCTTCCCCCCTGGGACAGGGGCCTACGAGCAGTACTTC. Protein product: CASSFPPGTGAYEQYF.